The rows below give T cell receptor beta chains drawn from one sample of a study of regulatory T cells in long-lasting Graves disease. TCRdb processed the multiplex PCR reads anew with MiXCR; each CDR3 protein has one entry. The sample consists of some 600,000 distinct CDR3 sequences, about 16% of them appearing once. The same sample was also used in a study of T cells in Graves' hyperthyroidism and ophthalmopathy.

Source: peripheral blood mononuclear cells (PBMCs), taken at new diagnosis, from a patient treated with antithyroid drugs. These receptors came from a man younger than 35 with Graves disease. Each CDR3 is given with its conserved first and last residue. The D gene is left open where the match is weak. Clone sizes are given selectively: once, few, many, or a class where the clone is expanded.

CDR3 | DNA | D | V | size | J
CASGQRGGYYGYTF | TGTGCCAGCGGGCAGCGAGGGGGCTACTATGGCTACACCTTC | TRBD1 | TRBV28 | NA | TRBJ1-2
CASSLNSGGQSYGYTF | TGTGCCAGCAGCTTAAATTCAGGGGGCCAAAGCTATGGCTACACCTTC | TRBD1 | TRBV7-3 | NA | TRBJ1-2
CASSLVASGSYEQYF | TGTGCCAGCAGCTTAGTGGCTAGCGGGAGTTACGAGCAGTACTTC | TRBD2 | TRBV7-6 | few | TRBJ2-7
CSANSRPEGYTF | TGCAGTGCTAACTCACGGCCGGAGGGCTACACCTTC | NA | TRBV20-1 | few | TRBJ1-2
CASSPTSGSSVEQFF | TGTGCCAGCAGCCCCACTAGCGGGAGCTCGGTCGAGCAGTTCTTC | TRBD2 | TRBV12-3/TRBV12-4 | many | TRBJ2-1
CASSLTSGRDPDEQFF | TGTGCCAGCAGTTTGACTAGCGGGAGGGACCCCGATGAGCAGTTCTTC | TRBD2 | TRBV27 | once | TRBJ2-1
CASSPSGRIHTEAFF | TGTGCCAGCTCTCCGTCGGGACGGATACACACTGAAGCTTTCTTT | NA | TRBV18 | NA | TRBJ1-1
CSARPGGNLLYNSPLHF | TGCAGTGCTAGGCCGGGGGGTAACCTATTGTATAATTCACCCCTCCACTTT | NA | TRBV20-1 | NA | TRBJ1-6
CSVEGLGGDTQYF | TGCAGCGTCGAGGGACTAGGTGGAGATACGCAGTATTTT | TRBD2 | TRBV29-1 | many | TRBJ2-3
CASSPGSGDYGYTF | TGTGCCAGCAGCCCAGGATCGGGGGACTATGGCTACACCTTC | NA | TRBV13 | NA | TRBJ1-2
CASSSSRGTGELFF | TGTGCCAGCAGCTCATCCAGGGGCACCGGGGAGCTGTTTTTT | NA | TRBV7-8 | many | TRBJ2-2
CASNRPVANTGELFF | TGTGCCAGCAATCGTCCTGTTGCGAACACCGGGGAGCTGTTTTTT | NA | TRBV14 | NA | TRBJ2-2
CASSQLTQGSNEKLFF | TGTGCCAGCAGCCAATTAACGCAGGGCTCTAATGAAAAACTGTTTTTT | NA | TRBV14 | few | TRBJ1-4
CASSHPRGNEQFF | TGTGCCAGCAGCCACCCCCGGGGGAATGAGCAGTTCTTC | NA | TRBV3-1 | many | TRBJ2-1
CASSPSGSLQTYEQYF | TGTGCCAGCAGCCCTAGCGGGAGTCTTCAGACCTACGAGCAGTACTTC | TRBD2 | TRBV7-3 | NA | TRBJ2-7
CASSVQTLDTQYF | TGTGCCAGCAGTGTCCAGACGCTAGATACGCAGTATTTT | NA | TRBV6-2/TRBV6-3 | many | TRBJ2-3
CAISERGGTNTGELFF | TGTGCCATCAGTGAGAGGGGGGGTACGAACACCGGGGAGCTGTTTTTT | NA | TRBV10-3 | few | TRBJ2-2
CGVEGQGAGELFF | TGCGGCGTTGAAGGGCAGGGGGCCGGGGAGCTGTTTTTT | TRBD1 | TRBV29-1 | NA | TRBJ2-2
CASSHNTENSGNTIYF | TGTGCCAGCAGCCACAACACAGAAAACTCTGGAAACACCATATATTTT | NA | TRBV7-9 | NA | TRBJ1-3
CASSYGGRVEKLFF | TGTGCCAGCAGTTACGGGGGGCGGGTTGAAAAACTGTTTTTT | NA | TRBV6-5 | NA | TRBJ1-4
CSVGTGGSYNEQFF | TGCAGCGTTGGCACTGGCGGGAGTTACAATGAGCAGTTCTTC | TRBD2 | TRBV29-1 | NA | TRBJ2-1
CASSSLRTGYEQYF | TGTGCCAGCAGCTCGCTGCGGACAGGGTATGAGCAGTACTTC | TRBD1 | TRBV7-9 | NA | TRBJ2-7
CASSLGLAGENTQYF | TGTGCCAGCAGCCTAGGACTAGCGGGTGAGAATACGCAGTATTTT | TRBD2 | TRBV11-2 | few | TRBJ2-3
CARTGANEKLFF | TGTGCCCGTACAGGGGCAAATGAAAAACTGTTTTTT | TRBD1 | TRBV30 | many | TRBJ1-4
CSVVLNTEAFF | TGCAGTGTCGTCCTGAACACTGAAGCTTTCTTT | NA | TRBV20-1 | NA | TRBJ1-1
CASSFGGNSNQPQHF | TGTGCCAGCAGCTTCGGGGGGAATAGCAATCAGCCCCAGCATTTT | NA | TRBV7-8 | few | TRBJ1-5
CASSPVGGSDTQYF | TGCGCCAGCAGCCCCGTAGGGGGCTCGGATACGCAGTATTTT | TRBD1 | TRBV5-1 | many | TRBJ2-3
CATRLGQTPREQYF | TGTGCCACCCGACTGGGGCAGACGCCTCGGGAGCAGTACTTC | NA | TRBV27 | many | TRBJ2-7
CSGRTSGNTDTQYF | TGCAGCGGCAGGACTAGCGGGAACACAGATACGCAGTATTTT | TRBD2 | TRBV29-1 | many | TRBJ2-3
CAISGGDRPPTYEQYF | TGTGCCATCAGTGGGGGGGACAGGCCCCCAACCTACGAGCAGTACTTC | TRBD1 | TRBV10-3 | many | TRBJ2-7
CASSQTGTNTEAFF | TGCGCCAGCAGCCAGACAGGAACGAACACTGAAGCTTTCTTT | NA | TRBV5-1 | many | TRBJ1-1
CSVGNHRTYEQYF | TGCAGCGTTGGGAACCACAGAACCTACGAGCAGTACTTC | NA | TRBV29-1 | many | TRBJ2-7
CASSWPGTHTDTQYF | TGTGCCAGCAGCTGGCCCGGGACTCACACAGATACGCAGTATTTT | NA | TRBV5-6 | many | TRBJ2-3
CATSITGGRYGYTF | TGTGCCACCAGCATTACAGGGGGCAGGTATGGCTACACCTTC | TRBD1 | TRBV15 | NA | TRBJ1-2
CASSPSGHAGSYEQYF | TGTGCCAGCAGTCCCTCGGGACACGCGGGCTCCTACGAGCAGTACTTC | NA | TRBV12-3/TRBV12-4 | many | TRBJ2-7
CASSSEGTGELFF | TGTGCCAGCAGTTCAGAGGGCACCGGGGAGCTGTTTTTT | NA | TRBV12-3/TRBV12-4 | many | TRBJ2-2
CASSPGTIIFRAEAFF | TGTGCCAGCAGCCCCGGGACCATCATCTTCCGGGCTGAAGCTTTCTTT | NA | TRBV7-2 | few | TRBJ1-1
CASSPGLAGRIDTQYF | TGTGCCAGCAGCCCAGGACTAGCGGGACGGATAGATACGCAGTATTTT | TRBD2 | TRBV7-2 | NA | TRBJ2-3
CASSTAIYGYTF | TGTGCCAGCAGCACAGCCATCTATGGCTACACCTTC | NA | TRBV11-2 | few | TRBJ1-2
CASSQDPGQITDTQYF | TGTGCCAGCAGCCAAGACCCGGGACAGATCACAGATACGCAGTATTTT | TRBD1 | TRBV4-2 | NA | TRBJ2-3
CASTGGNQPQHF | TGTGCCAGTACAGGGGGCAATCAGCCCCAGCATTTT | TRBD1 | TRBV6-2/TRBV6-3 | NA | TRBJ1-5
CASNGLLGTRLGNEQFF | TGTGCCAGCAACGGGCTACTGGGGACGAGGCTTGGCAATGAGCAGTTCTTC | NA | TRBV6-2/TRBV6-3 | NA | TRBJ2-1
CASSGLERRGYNEQFF | TGCGCCAGCAGCGGATTAGAGAGGAGGGGGTACAATGAGCAGTTCTTC | NA | TRBV5-1 | many | TRBJ2-1
CSVAPYGPNQPQHF | TGCAGCGTGGCCCCCTACGGACCCAATCAGCCCCAGCATTTT | NA | TRBV29-1 | once | TRBJ1-5
CSVGQVGYTF | TGCAGTGTCGGCCAAGTTGGCTACACCTTC | NA | TRBV20-1 | few | TRBJ1-2
CASSDVRGTPQRSPLHF | TGTGCCAGCAGTGATGTTCGGGGCACTCCTCAACGTTCACCCCTCCACTTT | NA | TRBV25-1 | few | TRBJ1-6
CASSSARDGAAYEQFF | TGTGCCAGCAGTTCGGCAAGAGACGGGGCGGCATATGAGCAGTTCTTC | NA | TRBV27 | many | TRBJ2-1
CASGKTGGISYEQYF | TGTGCCAGCGGCAAGACAGGGGGCATCTCCTACGAGCAGTACTTC | TRBD1 | TRBV27 | few | TRBJ2-7
CASSPPPGPYNEQFF | TGTGCCAGCAGCCCTCCGCCGGGGCCCTACAATGAGCAGTTCTTC | NA | TRBV11-2 | many | TRBJ2-1
CASSQETPTETFRQPQHF | TGTGCCAGCAGCCAAGAAACCCCGACAGAGACTTTCCGTCAGCCCCAGCATTTT | NA | TRBV3-1 | few | TRBJ1-5
CASSESDTQYF | TGTGCCAGCAGTGAATCAGATACGCAGTATTTT | NA | TRBV6-2/TRBV6-3 | few | TRBJ2-3
CASSQTSGDDEQFF | TGTGCCAGTAGTCAGACTAGCGGAGATGATGAGCAGTTCTTC | TRBD2 | TRBV19 | NA | TRBJ2-1
CSVEGGTSVNTQYF | TGCAGCGTTGAAGGAGGGACTAGCGTGAATACGCAGTATTTT | TRBD2 | TRBV29-1 | many | TRBJ2-3
CASSFLRGWRVNTGELFF | TGTGCCAGCAGTTTTCTTCGTGGTTGGAGGGTGAACACCGGGGAGCTGTTTTTT | NA | TRBV28 | many | TRBJ2-2
CASSDRDSSYEQYF | TGTGCCAGCAGCGACAGGGACAGCTCCTACGAGCAGTACTTC | TRBD1 | TRBV9 | many | TRBJ2-7
CASAYSDGELFF | TGCGCCAGCGCCTATTCAGACGGGGAGCTGTTTTTT | NA | TRBV5-1 | few | TRBJ2-2
CAWSGRSEQFF | TGTGCCTGGAGTGGGCGGTCTGAGCAGTTCTTC | NA | TRBV30 | many | TRBJ2-1